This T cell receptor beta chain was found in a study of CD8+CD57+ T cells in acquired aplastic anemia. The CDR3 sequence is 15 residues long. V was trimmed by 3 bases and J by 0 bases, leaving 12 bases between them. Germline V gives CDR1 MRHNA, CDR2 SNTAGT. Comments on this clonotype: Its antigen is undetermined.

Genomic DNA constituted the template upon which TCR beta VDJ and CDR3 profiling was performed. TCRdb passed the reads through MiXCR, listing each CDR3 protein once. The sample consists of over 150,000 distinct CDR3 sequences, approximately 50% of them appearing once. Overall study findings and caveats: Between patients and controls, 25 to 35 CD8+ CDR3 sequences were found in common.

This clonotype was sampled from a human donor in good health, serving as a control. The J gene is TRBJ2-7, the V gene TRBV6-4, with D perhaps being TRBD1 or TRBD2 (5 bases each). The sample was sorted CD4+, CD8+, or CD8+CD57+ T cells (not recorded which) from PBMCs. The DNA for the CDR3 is TGTGCCAGCAGTGAAGACGGGGCCCCCTCCTACGAGCAGTACTTC. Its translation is CASSEDGAPSYEQYF.